The 3 T cell receptor beta chains given below trace back to one sample, sequenced in a study of T cells in Graves' hyperthyroidism and ophthalmopathy. The investigators amplified TCR beta CDR3 regions from RNA transcripts. With the HTBI primer set, the TCR CDR3 went through a first round of RT-PCR. TCRdb reanalysed the multiplex PCR reads using MiXCR and keeps one entry per CDR3 protein. The data show roughly 840,000 distinct CDR3 sequences, around 39% seen once. The sample taken for sequencing was blood. The receptors derive from a man younger than 35 with Graves' hyperthyroidism.

The V call is TRBV20-1, the J call TRBJ2-5; either TRBD1 or TRBD2 may fit D (5 bases each). This CDR3 has 13 residues. Germline V gene lookup returns CDR1 DFQATT and CDR2 SNEGSKA (reference sequence). Trimming removed 3 bases at V and 5 bases at J, with 13 bases between. The chain's CDR3 is CSASRLEGETQYF. CDR3 DNA: TGCAGTGCTAGCCGCCTTGAGGGGGAGACCCAGTACTTC.

The table lists this clonotype with a few counts. The chain recombines TRBV20-1 with TRBJ2-5; D gene ambiguous. The germline V gene encodes CDR1 DFQATT and CDR2 SNEGSKA (reference sequence). V gave up 0 bases and J gave up 2 bases, with 13 bases separating them. The CDR3 spans 15 residues. The CDR3 DNA sequence: TGCAGTGCTAGAGATAGGTGGATAGGGCAAGAGACCCAGTACTTC. It codes for CSARDRWIGQETQYF.

The table lists this clonotype with a count of one. The rearrangement uses TRBV9 and TRBJ1-1, with D maybe TRBD1 (5 bases). Germline CDR1 reads SGDLS; CDR2 reads YYNGEE. Trimming pared 4 bases from V and 0 bases from J, leaving 19 bases between. This CDR3 spans 17 amino acids. The CDR3 reads CASSQGGWGQLNTEAFF. CDR3 sequence (DNA): TGTGCCAGCAGCCAGGGAGGTTGGGGTCAGTTGAACACTGAAGCTTTCTTT.